This TCR beta chain was recovered during a study of patients and donors after allogeneic stem cell transplantation. V was shortened by 0 bases and J by 0 bases, with 12 bases between the two germline ends. The CDR3 sequence is 15 residues long. CDR1 is DFQATT, CDR2 SNEGSKA, per germline (reference sequence). Each CDR3 protein is one row after TCRdb ran MiXCR on the RT-PCR reads. The table shows roughly 960,000 distinct CDR3 sequences, with under 20% occurring only once. The chain recombines TRBV20-1 with TRBJ2-7; D uncertain. Sequenced sample: blood, either unsorted or a sorted T cell fraction (not recorded which). The source of this sequence is a human donor who was either an allogeneic HSCT recipient or a stem cell or donor lymphocyte infusion donor (not recorded which). It is not recorded whose cells these are; they may come from a transplant donor. CDR3 sequence (DNA): TGCAGTGCTAGAGATACGGGCGTAAGCTCCTACGAGCAGTACTTC. Translated: CSARDTGVSSYEQYF.